This TCR beta chain emerged from a study of shared clonotypes between healthy human individuals. Some clones are missing from TCRdb's copy, which holds only in-frame ones; the method was immunoSEQ multiplex PCR. The data hold under 1,900,000 clones, with about 98.5% observed a single time. Turning to this clone: Its specificity is unknown.

General study results and limits: Owing to a small donor count, the genetic and exposure-history diversity represented was limited. Sampling was confined to blood; repertoires within tissues likely differ.

The CDR3 has 13 residues. Losses at the gene ends were 10 bases for V and 6 bases for J; bases not matched to a gene: 11. The V gene's germline CDR1 is MDHEN and CDR2 SYDVKM. Sequenced material: naive CD4+ T cells sorted from blood. Sample subset: CD45RA+ positively selected. This receptor was taken from a man aged 30 to 39 in good health. V usage is TRBV28 and J usage is TRBJ2-7, with 8 positions matching TRBD1. CDR3 sequence (DNA): TGTGCCATCACGGACAGGGTACTGTCCGAGCAGTACTTC. Protein: CAITDRVLSEQYF.